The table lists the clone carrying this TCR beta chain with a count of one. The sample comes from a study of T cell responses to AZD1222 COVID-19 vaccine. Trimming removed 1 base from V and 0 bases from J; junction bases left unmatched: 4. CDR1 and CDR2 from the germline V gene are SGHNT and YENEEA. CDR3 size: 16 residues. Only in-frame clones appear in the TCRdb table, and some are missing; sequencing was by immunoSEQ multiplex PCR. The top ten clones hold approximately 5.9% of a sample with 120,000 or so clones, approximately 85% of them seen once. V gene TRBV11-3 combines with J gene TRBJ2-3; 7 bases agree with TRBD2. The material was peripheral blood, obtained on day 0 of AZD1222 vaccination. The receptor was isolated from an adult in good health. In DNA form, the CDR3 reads TGTGCCAGCAGCTTAGTAGCGGGCGCTAGCACAGATACGCAGTATTTT. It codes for CASSLVAGASTDTQYF.